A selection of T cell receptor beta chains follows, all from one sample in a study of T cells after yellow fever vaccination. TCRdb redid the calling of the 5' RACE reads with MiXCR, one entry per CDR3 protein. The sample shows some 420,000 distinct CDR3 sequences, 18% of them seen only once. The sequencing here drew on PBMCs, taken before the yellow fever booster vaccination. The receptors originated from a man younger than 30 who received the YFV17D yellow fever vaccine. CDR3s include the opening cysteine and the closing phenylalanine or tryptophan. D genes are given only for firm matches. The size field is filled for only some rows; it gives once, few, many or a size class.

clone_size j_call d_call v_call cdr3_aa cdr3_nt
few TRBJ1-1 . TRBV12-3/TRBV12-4 CASSIRVGTEAFF TGTGCCAGCAGTATCAGGGTTGGCACTGAAGCTTTCTTT
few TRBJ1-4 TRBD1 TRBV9 CASSPRGNEKLFF TGTGCCAGCAGCCCCAGGGGGAATGAAAAACTGTTTTTT
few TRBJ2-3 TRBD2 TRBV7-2 CASSSPGLAGGPSTDTQYF TGTGCCAGCAGCTCCCCGGGACTAGCGGGGGGACCAAGCACAGATACGCAGTATTTT
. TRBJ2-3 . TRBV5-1 CASSSDPAADTQYF TGCGCCAGCAGCTCCGACCCAGCCGCAGATACGCAGTATTTT
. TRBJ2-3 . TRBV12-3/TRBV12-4 CASRSPLGTDTQYF TGTGCCAGTCGGTCTCCACTGGGAACAGATACGCAGTATTTT
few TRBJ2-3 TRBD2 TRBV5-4 CASSRTSGPPDTQYF TGTGCCAGCAGCCGAACTAGCGGTCCTCCAGATACGCAGTATTTT
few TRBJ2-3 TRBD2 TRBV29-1 CSVEAWGSGGANTQYF TGCAGCGTTGAAGCATGGGGTAGCGGGGGGGCTAATACGCAGTATTTT
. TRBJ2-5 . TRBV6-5 CASSPTDLLETQYF TGTGCCAGCAGTCCAACCGATTTATTAGAGACCCAGTACTTC
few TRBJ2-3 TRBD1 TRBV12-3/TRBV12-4 CASRPGQGSTDTQYF TGTGCCAGTAGACCGGGACAGGGAAGCACAGATACGCAGTATTTT
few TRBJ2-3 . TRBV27 CASSFVGVADTQYF TGTGCCAGCAGCTTTGTAGGGGTGGCAGATACGCAGTATTTT
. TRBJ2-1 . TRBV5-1 CASSLAGQRSYNEQFF TGCGCCAGCAGCTTGGCCGGCCAGAGGTCCTACAATGAGCAGTTCTTC
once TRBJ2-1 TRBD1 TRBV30 CAWSTGQGPINEQFF TGTGCCTGGAGTACGGGACAGGGTCCTATCAATGAGCAGTTCTTC
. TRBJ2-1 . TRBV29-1 CSVLLGSEQFF TGCAGCGTCCTTCTCGGGAGTGAGCAGTTCTTC
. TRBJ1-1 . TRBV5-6 CASSLVGREAFF TGTGCCAGCAGCTTGGTGGGGAGGGAAGCTTTCTTT
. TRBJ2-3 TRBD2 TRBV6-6 CASSYPTSGGAGPTDTQYF TGTGCCAGCAGTTATCCGACTAGCGGGGGGGCCGGACCCACAGATACGCAGTATTTT
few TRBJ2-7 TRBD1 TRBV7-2 CASSFAGQEYYF TGTGCCAGCAGCTTTGCGGGACAGGAGTATTACTTC
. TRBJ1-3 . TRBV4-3 CASSQETGNTIYF TGCGCCAGCAGCCAGGAAACCGGAAACACCATATATTTT
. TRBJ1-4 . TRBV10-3 CAISDGDQSTNEKLFF TGTGCCATCAGTGATGGGGATCAGTCAACTAATGAAAAACTGTTTTTT
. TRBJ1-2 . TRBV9 CASSPGADIDYGYTF TGTGCCAGCAGCCCCGGGGCGGACATAGACTATGGCTACACCTTC
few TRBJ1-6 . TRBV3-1 CASSQDSPGRGPLHF TGTGCCAGCAGCCAAGATTCCCCAGGCCGTGGGCCCCTCCACTTT
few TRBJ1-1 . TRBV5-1 CASTSGRENTEAFF TGCGCCAGCACGTCCGGGAGGGAGAACACTGAAGCTTTCTTT
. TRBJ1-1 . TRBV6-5 CASSFAGMNTEAFF TGTGCCAGCAGTTTTGCGGGGATGAACACTGAAGCTTTCTTT
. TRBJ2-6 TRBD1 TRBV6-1 CASAPDRGRTGVLTF TGTGCCAGCGCCCCGGACAGGGGGCGTACGGGCGTCCTGACTTTC
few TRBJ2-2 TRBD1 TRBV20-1 CSARRGGSTGELFF TGCAGTGCTAGGAGAGGGGGCAGCACCGGGGAGCTGTTTTTT
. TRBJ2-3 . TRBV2 CASRSGTRTDTQYF TGTGCCAGCAGGAGTGGGACTCGCACAGATACGCAGTATTTT
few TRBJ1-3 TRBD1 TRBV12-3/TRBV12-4 CASSRTGGAGNTIYF TGTGCCAGCAGTCGCACAGGGGGAGCTGGAAACACCATATATTTT